This TCR beta chain was profiled in a study of T cell responses to AZD1222 COVID-19 vaccine. Profiled with immunoSEQ multiplex PCR; TCRdb holds only in-frame clones, not every one. The data show under 200,000 clones, more than 75% seen once. This CDR3 has 16 amino acids. V lost 4 bases and J lost 3, with 18 bases in between. Germline values: CDR1 SQVTM, CDR2 ANQGSEA. This material consisted of peripheral blood, taken 28 days after the second AZD1222 dose. This clonotype originated in an adult who received the AZD1222 COVID-19 vaccine. The V and J genes are TRBV29-1 and TRBJ2-2; D not resolved. CDR3 DNA sequence: TGCAGCGTTGCCGGAGCCCCGGACCGGGACACCGGGGAGCTGTTTTTT. Encoded protein: CSVAGAPDRDTGELFF.